This TCR beta chain was obtained from a study of shared clonotypes between healthy human individuals. Turning to the study itself: Each donor's CD8 memory used one plate, CD8 naive two, each CD4 subset three.

Notes on this clone: Its antigen remains unknown.

Germline V gene data show CDR1 as MNHEY and CDR2 as SVGAGI. Between the trimmed V and J ends, which lost 6 bases and 10 bases, there was a span of 13 bases. The CDR3 has 12 amino acids. Naive CD8 isolation took CD45RO-negative cells positively selected for CCR7 and excluded terminally differentiated effector memory CD45RA+ cells. Some clones are missing from TCRdb's copy, which holds only in-frame ones; the method was immunoSEQ multiplex PCR. The data contain 450,000 to 700,000 clones, roughly 96% of them seen just once; the ten biggest clones take up 0.09% to 0.13%. Regarding the study as a whole: Relative to their counterparts shared across all four donors, non-shared clonotypes exhibited diminished generation probabilities. Only blood samples were collected, and tissue repertoires likely differ. Sequencing depth was a factor that was expected to affect clonotype sharing among donors.

Sample: naive CD8+ T cells sorted from blood. The TCR originated in a young woman in good health. This sequence joins TRBV6-5 and TRBJ2-1; TRBD1 or TRBD2 may be the D gene (6 bases each). The CDR3 DNA sequence: TGTGCCAGCAGACTGGGGGGCGGGGAGCAGTTCTTC. Protein product: CASRLGGGEQFF.